A selection of T cell receptor beta chains follows, all from one sample in a study of blood T cell repertoires in COVID-19. Clones were sequenced by immunoSEQ multiplex PCR, and TCRdb holds only the in-frame ones, with some missing. This table holds roughly 160,000 clones, approximately 81% found once. Sequences were obtained from peripheral blood. The source is a woman older than 75 with active or convalescent COVID-19. Each CDR3 is given with its conserved first and last residue. A D gene is named only where the DNA matches it firmly. Size tells how often a clone was seen (once, few, many) or the class of an expanded clone, and some rows leave it out.

J	size	V	D	CDR3	DNA
TRBJ2-5	-	TRBV10-3	-	CAISGGETQYF	TGTGCCATCAGTGGAGGGGAGACCCAGTACTTC
TRBJ2-5	-	TRBV5-1	TRBD2	CASSLAGTRAETQYF	TGCGCCAGCAGCTTGGCCGGGACTAGGGCAGAGACCCAGTACTTC
TRBJ2-7	-	TRBV30	TRBD1	CAWSRQGGHEQYF	TGTGCCTGGAGTAGACAGGGCGGCCACGAGCAGTACTTC
TRBJ1-4	-	TRBV25-1	TRBD1	CASSDPHRQGRNEKLFF	TGTGCCAGCAGTGATCCCCATCGACAGGGCCGTAATGAAAAACTGTTTTTT
TRBJ2-1	once	TRBV6-5	-	CASSRYEDEQFF	TGTGCCAGCTCGCGCTATGAGGATGAGCAGTTCTTC
TRBJ1-2	-	TRBV3-1/TRBV3-2	-	CASSQVAGLVGYTF	TGTGCCAGCAGCCAAGTCGCAGGGCTAGTCGGCTACACCTTC
TRBJ2-1	once	TRBV10-3	TRBD2	CAISEHTSGNYNEQFF	TGTGCCATCAGTGAGCACACTAGCGGGAACTACAATGAGCAGTTCTTC
TRBJ2-5	-	TRBV19	TRBD1	CASSQRTGRWETQYF	TGTGCCAGTAGCCAAAGGACAGGGAGGTGGGAGACCCAGTACTTC
TRBJ1-5	-	TRBV27	TRBD1	CASSLGQGPWPQHF	TGTGCCAGCAGTTTGGGACAGGGACCTTGGCCCCAGCATTTT
TRBJ1-2	few	TRBV3-1/TRBV3-2	TRBD1	CASSALQGRGYGYTF	TGTGCCAGCAGCGCCCTACAGGGGCGCGGGTATGGCTACACCTTC
TRBJ2-3	many	TRBV29-1	-	CSVDTGFADTQYF	TGCAGCGTTGACACAGGTTTCGCAGATACGCAGTATTTT
TRBJ2-3	-	TRBV4-1	TRBD2	CASSRGTSGLFTSTDTQYF	TGCGCCAGCAGCCGAGGGACTAGCGGATTGTTCACTAGCACAGATACGCAGTATTTT
TRBJ1-2	-	TRBV6-6	TRBD1	CASSYAGTGGVGYTF	TGTGCCAGCAGTTACGCCGGGACAGGTGGTGTAGGCTACACCTTC
TRBJ2-7	-	TRBV9	TRBD2	CASSPTSGSSYEQYF	TGTGCCAGCAGCCCGACTAGCGGGAGTTCCTACGAGCAGTACTTC
TRBJ1-5	-	TRBV21-1	-	CASSKEGGNQPQHF	TGTGCCAGCAGCAAAGAGGGAGGCAATCAGCCCCAGCATTTT
TRBJ2-5	-	TRBV28	TRBD2	CASRAGAETQYF	TGTGCCAGCAGGGCGGGAGCAGAGACCCAGTACTTC
TRBJ2-1	-	TRBV11-2	-	CASSLGGRNEQFF	TGTGCCAGCAGCTTAGGGGGGCGGAATGAGCAGTTCTTC
TRBJ1-2	-	TRBV6-5	-	CASSSQINYGYTF	TGTGCCAGCAGTTCCCAGATTAACTATGGCTACACCTTC
TRBJ1-1	-	TRBV6-5	-	CASTLQQSNTEAFF	TGTGCCAGCACCCTTCAACAGTCGAACACTGAAGCTTTCTTT
TRBJ1-2	-	TRBV24-1	-	CATSEQGVGYTF	TGTGCCACCAGTGAACAGGGTGTCGGCTACACCTTC
TRBJ1-1	-	TRBV6-5	-	CASSPLREAFF	TGTGCCAGCAGTCCCTTGCGTGAAGCTTTCTTT
TRBJ2-7	-	TRBV18	TRBD1	CASSPQELGTGPTYEQYF	TGTGCCAGCTCACCTCAAGAACTCGGGACAGGGCCTACCTACGAGCAGTACTTC
TRBJ1-3	once	TRBV4-1	TRBD1	CASSQGDRAGNTIYF	TGCGCCAGCAGCCAGGGCGACAGGGCTGGAAACACCATATATTTT
TRBJ1-2	-	TRBV9	-	CASSVGDSNYGYTF	TGTGCCAGCAGCGTGGGGGACTCTAACTATGGCTACACCTTC
TRBJ2-1	-	TRBV20-1	TRBD2	CSASQPSGRPEYEQFF	TGCAGTGCTAGTCAGCCTAGCGGGAGGCCCGAGTATGAGCAGTTCTTC
TRBJ2-1	-	TRBV5-1	TRBD2	CASSSRGLAGGPSSYNEQFF	TGCGCCAGCAGCTCGCGGGGACTAGCGGGAGGGCCGAGCTCCTACAATGAGCAGTTCTTC
TRBJ1-2	-	TRBV7-3	TRBD1	CASSKDRGSQSGYTF	TGTGCCAGCAGCAAAGACAGGGGATCTCAGAGTGGCTACACCTTC
TRBJ2-2	-	TRBV19	TRBD2	CASSAPLAGETGELFF	TGTGCCAGTAGTGCCCCACTAGCGGGAGAGACCGGGGAGCTGTTTTTT
TRBJ1-1	-	TRBV7-9	-	CASSFPVGRGITEAFF	TGTGCCAGCAGCTTTCCAGTCGGACGGGGAATCACTGAAGCTTTCTTT